This entry concerns a single T cell receptor beta chain. This clonotype was observed once. Its antigen target is currently unknown. There are no base qualities to consult, and no much larger clone falls within one base. One read gives only weak evidence. This specimen comes from a study of CD8 T cells in Susac syndrome (dated by TCRdb to about 2019). Regarding the complete study: Among the sequenced Susac syndrome patients, about 6 had clinically active disease and roughly 8 were in clinical remission. At blood withdrawal, Susac syndrome patients were either therapy-naive, taking corticosteroids (in some cases with IVIg as well), or taking IVIg alone. Whether CD8+ T cell activation and differentiation in Susac syndrome was antigen driven was tested using repertoire sequencing. Findings and caveats that apply to the study as a whole: The TCR sequencing and HLA analysis was acknowledged to have included a relatively small number of individuals. No clonal expansion was detected in the CD4+ T cell repertoire of Susac syndrome patients.

RNA was extracted using the RNeasy kit, and roughly 0.5 to 1 microgram was reverse transcribed with random hexamers. The immunoSEQ multiplex PCR assay, which covers 54 Vbeta and 13 Jbeta segments, was used to amplify TCR beta CDR3 regions. Bias from PCR amplification was corrected by using a synthetic template baseline for primer optimization and for computational correction. The study's processing was this. Reads were annotated to V, D and J genes according to IMGT and were analyzed with immunoSEQ Analyzer, with only productive sequences retained. Clonality was calculated as one minus the Shannon entropy normalized by log2 of the number of productive unique sequences. For each patient and control, public and private clones were evaluated among the 100 most prevalent clones. Clones were defined as Susac-specific when absent from the healthy and MS cohorts, from roughly 1,000 published viral clones and from other ImmuneACCESS disease sequences. TCRdb cleaned the public reads at Q25 with fastp, built clones with MiXCR and kept in-frame beta chains. Entries that share a CDR3 protein sequence are merged under the most common genes and DNA. The V and J calls reflect TCRdb's pipeline rather than the authors' work. In this sample the table shows under 200,000 distinct CDR3 sequences, around nine tenths of which occur a single time. About 0.1% of the sample comes from the top ten.

Based on the germline V gene, the CDR1 and CDR2 sequences are MNHEY and SVGAGI. Measured from the cysteine to the phenylalanine, the CDR3 is 16 residues long. Only the CDR3 DNA is retained, 48 bases long and in frame from the first base. For this chain, trimming is 4 bases at the V end and 6 bases at the J end, and the number of junction bases without a gene match is 9. High-throughput TCR beta sequencing profiled peripheral blood CD8+ and CD4+ T cells from healthy donors, Susac syndrome patients and multiple sclerosis patients. The Susac syndrome patients fulfilled recently defined diagnostic criteria for definite or probable disease. Bulk CD8+ and CD4+ T cells were purified by magnetic negative isolation, while CD8+ TEMRA cells were enriched using FACS. Blood was drawn into EDTA tubes, processed within 24 hours, and PBMCs were isolated by density gradient centrifugation. PBMCs intended for TCR sequencing were cryopreserved in liquid nitrogen and thawed later in a water bath at 37 degrees C. The sorted or isolated CD4+, CD8+ and CD8+ TEMRA cells reached a purity of at least 90%.

Sample: CD4+ T cells from PBMCs. The rearranged segments are TRBV6-5 and TRBJ2-1, with 10 junctional bases fitting TRBD2. The TCR was taken from a human donor with Susac syndrome. The CDR3 region has the sequence CASSSGLAGVGNEQFF. Read as DNA, the sequence is TGTGCCAGCAGTTCGGGGCTAGCGGGAGTGGGCAATGAGCAGTTCTTC.